The 20 T cell receptor beta chains in this list originate from one sample, sequenced in a study of blood T cell repertoires in COVID-19. Profiling relied on immunoSEQ multiplex PCR, and the TCRdb table lists in-frame clones only, not all of them. The repertoire includes approximately 300,000 clones, approximately 81% of them detected once, and 1.5% to 2% sits in the top ten. Sequencing was performed on PBMCs or T cells enriched from blood (not recorded which). These TCRs come from a woman aged 25 to 45 who had been exposed to COVID-19.

CDR3 residues: CASSGGAYGYTF. The CDR3 nucleotides read TGTGCCAGCAGTGGAGGGGCCTATGGCTACACCTTC. The V call is TRBV6-2 or TRBV6-3, the J call TRBJ1-2, with a tentative D call TRBD1 (5 bases). V dropped 5 bases and J dropped 4 bases, with 8 bases sitting between them. The CDR3 is 12 residues long. Looked up from germline, CDR1 is MNHEY and CDR2 is SVGEGT.

V is TRBV28 and J is TRBJ1-4; TRBD1 is a possible D gene (6 bases). Between the trimmed V and J ends, which lost 3 bases and 6 bases, there was a span of 11 bases. Per germline, CDR1 MDHEN and CDR2 SYDVKM. The CDR3 extends over 14 amino acids. The CDR3 DNA reads TGTGCCAGCAGTTTTAGGACAGAGGATGAAAAACTGTTTTTT. Translating gives CASSFRTEDEKLFF.

The sample holds one count of this clone. The chain has TRBV4-3 and TRBJ2-3; 8 bases are shared with TRBD2. Germline CDR1 reads LGHNA; CDR2 reads YSLEER. V dropped 4 bases and J dropped 5; count of bases not matched to a gene: 17. This CDR3 comprises 18 residues. As DNA, the CDR3 is TGCGCCAGCAGCCGCCTAGCTGATCGCGGGGGGATAGGAGATACGCAGTATTTT. Encoded protein: CASSRLADRGGIGDTQYF.

This clone has a handful of counts. The chain carries TRBV28 and TRBJ1-4, with D possibly TRBD1 on 6 matching bases. Germline CDR1 and CDR2: MDHEN and SYDVKM. This CDR3 is built from 14 residues. Trimming shortened V by 5 bases and J by 8 bases, and 15 bases separated the two germline ends. CDR3 loop: CASSMRGIREKLFF. CDR3 sequence (DNA): TGTGCCAGCAGTATGAGGGGGATTAGGGAAAAACTGTTTTTT.

The rearrangement links TRBV10-1 to TRBJ1-2, with TRBD1 identical over 7 bases. The CDR3 has 13 residues. Per germline, CDR1 WNHNN and CDR2 SYGVQD (reference sequence). V was clipped by 6 bases and J by 1 base; unmatched bases: 2. The CDR3 region is CASSRDSNYGYTF. The CDR3, as DNA: TGCGCCAGCAGCCGGGACAGTAACTATGGCTACACCTTC.

The genes are TRBV5-1 and TRBJ1-5; D ambiguous. Germline CDR1 reads SGHRS; CDR2 reads YFSETQ. This CDR3 is built from 14 residues. Between the trimmed V and J ends, which lost 4 bases and 2 bases, there was a span of 10 bases. CDR3 DNA: TGCGCCAGCAGCCGGGAAGTAGGCAATCAGCCCCAGCATTTT. Translated: CASSREVGNQPQHF.

V usage is TRBV7-8 and J usage is TRBJ2-5; weak D call: TRBD2 (6 bases). Trimming cost V 5 bases and J 3 bases, with 13 bases left between them. From germline, CDR1 is SGHVS and CDR2 FQNEAQ. The CDR3 contains 14 residues. The CDR3 coding sequence is TGTGCCAGCAGCGATAGCGGATTCAAAGAGACCCAGTACTTC. It yields the protein CASSDSGFKETQYF.

This rearrangement joins TRBV5-6 to TRBJ2-3; TRBD2 matches 7 bases. J lost 1 base, V lost 4 bases, and 12 bases had no gene match. Per the germline V gene, CDR1 is SGHDT and CDR2 is YYEEEE. The CDR3 runs 17 residues. In DNA form, the CDR3 reads TGTGCCAGCAGCCGCCGTTTTGGCCGGGGGGGCACAGATACGCAGTATTTT. This sequence encodes CASSRRFGRGGTDTQYF.

This clone was seen a single time. The chain has TRBV2 and TRBJ2-4; 7 positions agree with TRBD1. The V segment lost 8 bases and the J segment 3 bases; nucleotides outside the gene matches: 7. CDR1 and CDR2 from the germline V gene are SNHLY and FYNNEI. The CDR3 length is 14 residues. As DNA, the CDR3 is TGTGCCAGCGGCGGCCGGGACAGCAAAAACATTCAGTACTTC. Protein product: CASGGRDSKNIQYF.

V and J are TRBV7-2 and TRBJ2-7; TRBD1 agrees at 9 bases. The trim removed 3 bases at V and 1 base at J, leaving 10 bases unmatched. This CDR3 is 17 amino acids long. The V gene's germline CDR1 is SGHTA and CDR2 FQGNSA. The CDR3 is CASSFGMRTGDSYEQYF. The CDR3 DNA is TGTGCCAGCAGCTTCGGCATGCGGACAGGGGATTCCTACGAGCAGTACTTC.

The chain carries TRBV19 and TRBJ2-3; D call uncertain. Germline CDR1 reads LNHDA; CDR2 reads SQIVND (reference sequence). The CDR3 covers 18 residues. Trimming pared 4 bases from V and 2 bases from J, leaving 22 bases between. CDR3 sequence reads: CASSTQGLVRRPTDTQYF. The CDR3 region has the DNA TGTGCCAGTAGTACGCAAGGCCTTGTACGGCGGCCCACAGATACGCAGTATTTT. Based on the CDR3 plus reference TRBV19 and TRBJ2-3, the full variable domain is DGGITQSPKYLFRKEGQNVTLSCEQNLNHDAMYWYRQDPGQGLRLIYYSQIVNDFQKGDIAEGYSVSREKKESFPLTVTSAQKNPTAFYLCASSTQGLVRRPTDTQYFGPGTRLTVL.

This chain connects TRBV7-2 to TRBJ2-3; D ambiguous. This CDR3 has 14 residues. Trimming left V 2 bases short and J 3 bases short, with 9 bases between. The germline CDR1 and CDR2 sequences are SGHTA and FQGNSA. The CDR3 loop is CASSLHSKTDTQYF. Here the CDR3 DNA reads TGTGCCAGCAGCTTACACAGCAAAACAGATACGCAGTATTTT. Filled out from reference TRBV7-2 and TRBJ2-3, the complete variable domain reads GAGVSQSPSNKVTEKGKDVELRCDPISGHTALYWYRQSLGQGLEFLIYFQGNSAPDKSGLPSDRFSAERTGGSVSTLTIQRTQQEDSAVYLCASSLHSKTDTQYFGPGTRLTVL.

V and J are TRBV30 and TRBJ1-2; no firm D call. Germline-derived CDR1 and CDR2 are GTSNPN and SVGIG (reference sequence). V was trimmed by 0 bases and J by 8 bases, leaving 13 bases between them. The CDR3 sequence is 13 residues long. The CDR3 region has the DNA TGTGCCTGGAGTGTAGTCGGGTGGAACGGCTACACCTTC. Protein product: CAWSVVGWNGYTF.

V gene TRBV6-2 or TRBV6-3 combines with J gene TRBJ1-5; a possible D gene is TRBD1 (5 bases). V was shortened by 4 bases and J by 5 bases, with 18 bases between the two germline ends. Per the germline V gene, CDR1 is MNHEY and CDR2 is SVGEGT. This CDR3 has 16 amino acids. CDR3 in amino acids: CASSSPIPGSDQPQHF. The CDR3 DNA follows: TGTGCCAGCAGTTCGCCAATCCCAGGGTCTGATCAGCCCCAGCATTTT.

The rearrangement joins TRBV6-5 to TRBJ1-1; D unclear. The CDR3 is 15 residues long. Looked up from germline, CDR1 is MNHEY and CDR2 is SVGAGI. V was clipped by 0 bases and J by 1 base, with 9 bases between them. Here the CDR3 DNA reads TGTGCCAGCAGTTACTCGGTACAGCAGAACACTGAAGCTTTCTTT. It encodes CASSYSVQQNTEAFF.

This clone was seen just once. V and J are TRBV7-9 and TRBJ2-2, with 8 positions matching TRBD2. V gave up 5 bases and J gave up 7 bases; unmatched junction bases: 12. The CDR3 totals 16 residues. CDR1 and CDR2 from the germline V gene are SEHNR and FQNEAQ (reference sequence). In nucleotides, the CDR3 is TGTGCCAGCAGCCCGGCGGGGGGCCACGAGAACGGGGAGCTGTTTTTT. This gives the protein CASSPAGGHENGELFF.

The J gene is TRBJ2-2, the V gene TRBV5-1, with 12 nucleotides matching TRBD2. This CDR3 contains 15 residues. V gave up 3 bases and J gave up 7 bases; unmatched junction bases: 4. Germline V gene data show CDR1 as SGHRS and CDR2 as YFSETQ. CDR3 sequence: CASSSGLAGNGELFF. The CDR3 DNA follows: TGCGCCAGCAGCTCGGGACTAGCGGGTAACGGGGAGCTGTTTTTT.

The chain recombines TRBV6-2 or TRBV6-3 with TRBJ2-1, with 13 bases that match TRBD2. The CDR3 consists of 17 residues. Germline CDR1 MNHEY, CDR2 SVGEGT. J was trimmed by 5 bases and V by 4 bases; bases with no gene match: 8. The CDR3 DNA reads as TGTGCCAGCAGTTCTCGACTAGCGGGGGGTGAAAACAATGAGCAGTTCTTC. The encoded protein is CASSSRLAGGENNEQFF.

This chain joins TRBV4-1 and TRBJ1-2, with 9 bases identical to TRBD1. Losses at the gene ends were 1 base for V and 5 bases for J; bases not matched to a gene: 8. Germline CDR1 MGHRA, CDR2 YSYEKL. This CDR3 region has 16 residues. The CDR3 bases are TGCGCCAGCAGCCAAGTCGGTAGGACAGGGGATTATGGCTACACCTTC. Encoded protein: CASSQVGRTGDYGYTF.

In this sample, this clone turned up once. The rearrangement uses TRBV19 and TRBJ1-5; no clear D. The V gene's germline CDR1 is LNHDA and CDR2 SQIVND (reference sequence). The CDR3 is made up of 17 amino acids. The V end lost 2 bases, the J end lost 4 bases, and 18 bases lay between the germline ends. In DNA, the CDR3 is TGTGCCAGTAGTATACTGGCCCCTACTACGGATAATCAGCCCCAGCATTTT. It specifies CASSILAPTTDNQPQHF.